These T cell receptor beta chains were read from a single sample in a study of lymphopenia after photon versus proton radiotherapy. Measured with immunoSEQ multiplex PCR; TCRdb has only the in-frame clones, and not every one. Of 150,000 to 200,000 clones in the sample, approximately 86% were seen once. The sample was peripheral blood, taken from a patient treated with photon-based radiotherapy. These receptors all come from a man over 45 with gastric cancer. Each CDR3 is given with its conserved first and last residue. Fields, in order: V gene, CDR3 length, J gene, D gene, CDR3 protein, CDR3 DNA. A D gene is named only where the DNA matches it firmly.

V gene: TRBV5-4; CDR3 length: 13; J gene: TRBJ2-7; D gene: NA; CDR3 protein: CASSPGRSYEQYF; CDR3 DNA: TGTGCCAGCAGCCCCGGACGAAGCTACGAGCAGTACTTC
V gene: TRBV5-1; CDR3 length: 16; J gene: TRBJ2-3; D gene: TRBD2; CDR3 protein: CASSSGLAGGTDTQYF; CDR3 DNA: TGCGCCAGCAGCTCGGGACTAGCGGGAGGAACAGATACGCAGTATTTT
V gene: TRBV7-2; CDR3 length: 15; J gene: TRBJ2-1; D gene: TRBD1; CDR3 protein: CASSFRTGRFDEQFF; CDR3 DNA: TGTGCCAGCAGCTTCCGGACAGGGCGTTTCGATGAGCAGTTCTTC
V gene: TRBV15; CDR3 length: 14; J gene: TRBJ2-5; D gene: TRBD1; CDR3 protein: CATSRGGQGQTQYF; CDR3 DNA: TGTGCCACCAGCAGAGGGGGACAGGGCCAGACCCAGTACTTC
V gene: TRBV5-8; CDR3 length: 15; J gene: TRBJ1-5; D gene: TRBD1; CDR3 protein: CASSQQGREGQPQHF; CDR3 DNA: TGTGCCAGCAGCCAACAGGGGCGAGAGGGTCAGCCCCAGCATTTT
V gene: TRBV15; CDR3 length: 14; J gene: TRBJ2-3; D gene: NA; CDR3 protein: CATSREGRPSAPYF; CDR3 DNA: TGTGCCACCAGCAGAGAGGGCAGGCCATCCGCACCGTATTTT
V gene: TRBV18; CDR3 length: 13; J gene: TRBJ1-1; D gene: NA; CDR3 protein: CASSPVGNTEAFF; CDR3 DNA: TGTGCCAGCTCCCCGGTGGGTAACACTGAAGCTTTCTTT
V gene: TRBV21-1; CDR3 length: 16; J gene: TRBJ1-5; D gene: NA; CDR3 protein: CASSKKGGGSEQPQHF; CDR3 DNA: TGTGCCAGCAGCAAAAAGGGGGGTGGGAGTGAGCAGCCCCAGCATTTT
V gene: TRBV11-2; CDR3 length: 15; J gene: TRBJ2-6; D gene: NA; CDR3 protein: CASRSAISGANVLTF; CDR3 DNA: TGTGCCAGCAGATCAGCCATTTCTGGGGCCAACGTCCTGACTTTC
V gene: TRBV19; CDR3 length: 16; J gene: TRBJ1-5; D gene: TRBD1; CDR3 protein: CASSSRDRGSNQPQHF; CDR3 DNA: TGTGCCAGTAGTAGCCGAGACAGGGGTAGCAATCAGCCCCAGCATTTT